This T cell receptor beta chain stems from a study of cytomegalovirus exposure and HLA in healthy donors. V was shortened by 9 bases and J by 0 bases, with 21 bases between the two germline ends. The CDR3 spans 17 residues. 13 Jbeta primers and 60 Vbeta primers were used for the PCR. Libraries were prepared by immunoSEQ multiplex PCR; TCRdb keeps only in-frame clonotypes and omits some of them. This sample has some 120,000 clones, with around 80% found just once. Specimen: PBMCs. This sequence was found in a human donor in good health. The chain carries TRBV23-1 and TRBJ1-3; tentative D call: TRBD1 (6 bases). TRBV23-1 qualifies as an ORF whose function is uncertain. The CDR3 spells CARGQLPRTCSGNTIYF. DNA of the CDR3: TGCGCCAGAGGACAGCTCCCCCGGACTTGCTCTGGAAACACCATATATTTT.